This is a list of T cell receptor beta chains from one sample in a study of blood T cells in healthy people across ages. Using its own MiXCR run on the 5' RACE reads, TCRdb lists one record per CDR3 protein. The sample comprises approximately 1.5 million distinct CDR3 sequences, about 31% of which are singletons, and 11% rests with the top ten. Sequencing was done on a sample of blood. The receptors derive from a woman aged 30 to 39 in good health. Both conserved end residues are part of each CDR3. A D gene is named only where the DNA matches it firmly. The size field is filled for only some rows; it gives once, few, many or a size class.

d_call: TRBD1; cdr3_length: 18; clone_size: few; v_call: TRBV7-9; j_call: TRBJ2-6; cdr3_nt: TGTGCCAGCAGCCACCTAGGACAGGCCACCTCTGGGGCCAACGTCCTGACTTTC; cdr3_aa: CASSHLGQATSGANVLTF
d_call: TRBD2; cdr3_length: 20; clone_size: -; v_call: TRBV3-1; j_call: TRBJ2-1; cdr3_nt: TGTGCCAGCAGCCAACTCGGGACTAGCGGGAGGGGAAGGTCCTACAATGAGCAGTTCTTC; cdr3_aa: CASSQLGTSGRGRSYNEQFF
d_call: TRBD1; cdr3_length: 18; clone_size: -; v_call: TRBV28; j_call: TRBJ2-4; cdr3_nt: TGTGCCAGCAGTTTAGCAGGGGGCGGTTATTCGGCCAAAAACATTCAGTACTTC; cdr3_aa: CASSLAGGGYSAKNIQYF
d_call: -; cdr3_length: 15; clone_size: -; v_call: TRBV4-1; j_call: TRBJ2-1; cdr3_nt: TGCGCCAGCAGCCAACTAGGGATTAGCGCGAATGAGCAGTTCTTC; cdr3_aa: CASSQLGISANEQFF
d_call: -; cdr3_length: 13; clone_size: -; v_call: TRBV11-2; j_call: TRBJ2-7; cdr3_nt: TGTGCCAGCAGCTTAGTTTCCCAGGGCGAGCAGTACTTC; cdr3_aa: CASSLVSQGEQYF
d_call: -; cdr3_length: 14; clone_size: -; v_call: TRBV4-2; j_call: TRBJ2-1; cdr3_nt: TGTGCCAGCAGCCAAGATGGTGAGGCGCGTAAGCAGTTCTTC; cdr3_aa: CASSQDGEARKQFF
d_call: TRBD1; cdr3_length: 15; clone_size: once; v_call: TRBV7-9; j_call: TRBJ2-3; cdr3_nt: TGTGCCAGCACCCGGGACAGGGTTTGGGGGGATACGCAGTATTTT; cdr3_aa: CASTRDRVWGDTQYF
d_call: TRBD1; cdr3_length: 16; clone_size: -; v_call: TRBV30; j_call: TRBJ2-1; cdr3_nt: TGTGCCTGCCAGAGGCCGGGACAGGGATTATCCAATGAGCAGTTCTTC; cdr3_aa: CACQRPGQGLSNEQFF
d_call: -; cdr3_length: 15; clone_size: -; v_call: TRBV9; j_call: TRBJ2-2; cdr3_nt: TGTGCCAGCAGCCCAAGGGCCCGATACACCGGGGAGCTGTTTTTT; cdr3_aa: CASSPRARYTGELFF
d_call: -; cdr3_length: 13; clone_size: many; v_call: TRBV12-3/TRBV12-4; j_call: TRBJ2-3; cdr3_nt: TGTGCCAGCAGACCCTATACTACAGATACGCAGTATTTT; cdr3_aa: CASRPYTTDTQYF
d_call: -; cdr3_length: 17; clone_size: few; v_call: TRBV7-9; j_call: TRBJ2-5; cdr3_nt: TGTGCCAGCAGCTTCCGAGTACCCCCGGACAGCCAAGAGACCCAGTACTTC; cdr3_aa: CASSFRVPPDSQETQYF
d_call: -; cdr3_length: 16; clone_size: -; v_call: TRBV7-9; j_call: TRBJ1-2; cdr3_nt: TGTGCCAGCAGCTTAGAATATTCGGTTGGGCGTCGGGGCTACACCTTC; cdr3_aa: CASSLEYSVGRRGYTF
d_call: TRBD1; cdr3_length: 13; clone_size: -; v_call: TRBV19; j_call: TRBJ2-7; cdr3_nt: TGTGCCACCCGGGACAGTTTCTCCTACGAGCAGTACTTC; cdr3_aa: CATRDSFSYEQYF
d_call: -; cdr3_length: 15; clone_size: many; v_call: TRBV4-1; j_call: TRBJ2-7; cdr3_nt: TGCGCCAGCAGCCAAGAAAACATGCCGACCTACGAGCAGTACTTC; cdr3_aa: CASSQENMPTYEQYF
d_call: TRBD1; cdr3_length: 17; clone_size: -; v_call: TRBV20-1; j_call: TRBJ1-1; cdr3_nt: TGCAGTGCCCTGGGACAGGGACTTATTGGGAGAAACACTGAAGCTTTCTTT; cdr3_aa: CSALGQGLIGRNTEAFF
d_call: -; cdr3_length: 14; clone_size: few; v_call: TRBV12-3/TRBV12-4; j_call: TRBJ2-1; cdr3_nt: TGTGCCAGCAGTTCCCCGGGACTTGAGCTTGAGCAGTTCTTC; cdr3_aa: CASSSPGLELEQFF
d_call: -; cdr3_length: 13; clone_size: -; v_call: TRBV4-1; j_call: TRBJ2-1; cdr3_nt: TGCGCCAGTCTGGGTTCCTCGGACAATGAGCAGTTCTTC; cdr3_aa: CASLGSSDNEQFF
d_call: -; cdr3_length: 12; clone_size: -; v_call: TRBV6-6; j_call: TRBJ1-6; cdr3_nt: TGTGCCAGCAGTGCCATAAATTCACCCCTCCACTTT; cdr3_aa: CASSAINSPLHF
d_call: -; cdr3_length: 15; clone_size: few; v_call: TRBV7-3; j_call: TRBJ2-5; cdr3_nt: TGTGCCAGCAGCCGTATATCAGGGACCAAAGAGACCCAGTACTTC; cdr3_aa: CASSRISGTKETQYF
d_call: -; cdr3_length: 12; clone_size: many; v_call: TRBV27; j_call: TRBJ2-1; cdr3_nt: TGTGCCAGCAGTTTCGGAGGGAGAGAGCAGTTCTTC; cdr3_aa: CASSFGGREQFF
d_call: TRBD2; cdr3_length: 17; clone_size: many; v_call: TRBV5-1; j_call: TRBJ2-3; cdr3_nt: TGCGCCAGCAGCAAGTGGAGTAGCGGGAGCAGTGCAGATACGCAGTATTTT; cdr3_aa: CASSKWSSGSSADTQYF
d_call: TRBD1; cdr3_length: 15; clone_size: few; v_call: TRBV7-2; j_call: TRBJ1-2; cdr3_nt: TGTGCCAGCAGCCCCCAAAACAGGGGGCGGACTGGCTACACCTTC; cdr3_aa: CASSPQNRGRTGYTF
d_call: -; cdr3_length: 12; clone_size: few; v_call: TRBV29-1; j_call: TRBJ2-2; cdr3_nt: TGCAGCGTTTCCGGGGGAAACGGGGAGCTGTTTTTT; cdr3_aa: CSVSGGNGELFF
d_call: TRBD2; cdr3_length: 18; clone_size: few; v_call: TRBV6-1; j_call: TRBJ2-3; cdr3_nt: TGTGCCAGCAGTGAAGCGCTTAGTAGCGGGAGCTCAATAGATACGCAGTATTTT; cdr3_aa: CASSEALSSGSSIDTQYF
d_call: -; cdr3_length: 13; clone_size: -; v_call: TRBV12-3/TRBV12-4; j_call: TRBJ1-1; cdr3_nt: TGTGCCAGCAGTTTTCCCCCGGGGGCTGAAGCTTTCTTT; cdr3_aa: CASSFPPGAEAFF
d_call: -; cdr3_length: 13; clone_size: -; v_call: TRBV20-1; j_call: TRBJ1-2; cdr3_nt: TGCAGTGCTCGGTCGGGGGGTTACTATGGCTACACCTTC; cdr3_aa: CSARSGGYYGYTF
d_call: TRBD2; cdr3_length: 16; clone_size: -; v_call: TRBV3-1; j_call: TRBJ2-5; cdr3_nt: TGTGCCAGCAGCCAAGTTGCAGGGACTAGCGGGCATAAGCAGTACTTC; cdr3_aa: CASSQVAGTSGHKQYF
d_call: -; cdr3_length: 14; clone_size: -; v_call: TRBV28; j_call: TRBJ2-7; cdr3_nt: TGTGCCAGCACCCCCTCAGGGGGACTTTACGAGCAGTACTTC; cdr3_aa: CASTPSGGLYEQYF
d_call: -; cdr3_length: 17; clone_size: -; v_call: TRBV7-2; j_call: TRBJ2-3; cdr3_nt: TGTGCCGGCAGCTTAGACCGGGGGTGGATCGGCACAGATACGCAGTATTTT; cdr3_aa: CAGSLDRGWIGTDTQYF
d_call: -; cdr3_length: 15; clone_size: few; v_call: TRBV5-4; j_call: TRBJ2-5; cdr3_nt: TGTGCCAGCAGCTTGCCTCGAGGCGATTCGGAGACCCAGTACTTC; cdr3_aa: CASSLPRGDSETQYF
d_call: TRBD2; cdr3_length: 15; clone_size: -; v_call: TRBV10-2; j_call: TRBJ2-7; cdr3_nt: TGCGCCAGCAGTGAGTGGGGGGACTACTCCTACGAGCAGTACTTC; cdr3_aa: CASSEWGDYSYEQYF
d_call: -; cdr3_length: 16; clone_size: -; v_call: TRBV4-1; j_call: TRBJ2-1; cdr3_nt: TGCGCCAGCAGCCCGTGGACTGACTATAACATCAATGAGCAGTTCTTC; cdr3_aa: CASSPWTDYNINEQFF
d_call: -; cdr3_length: 13; clone_size: many; v_call: TRBV6-5; j_call: TRBJ2-3; cdr3_nt: TGTGCCAGCAGTAGCCTGTATAGGGATACGCAGTATTTT; cdr3_aa: CASSSLYRDTQYF
d_call: -; cdr3_length: 13; clone_size: -; v_call: TRBV6-1; j_call: TRBJ1-1; cdr3_nt: TGTGCCAGCAGTTTCGGGACAACCACTGAAGCTTTCTTT; cdr3_aa: CASSFGTTTEAFF
d_call: TRBD1; cdr3_length: 17; clone_size: -; v_call: TRBV5-1; j_call: TRBJ2-5; cdr3_nt: TGCGCCAGCAGAAAGGGGCCCCCTGGACAGGGAGAAGAGACCCAGTACTTC; cdr3_aa: CASRKGPPGQGEETQYF
d_call: TRBD2; cdr3_length: 16; clone_size: few; v_call: TRBV2; j_call: TRBJ2-7; cdr3_nt: TGTGCCAGCAAGGAGCGGGAGGGCCCTAGCACCTACGAGCAGTACTTC; cdr3_aa: CASKEREGPSTYEQYF
d_call: TRBD2; cdr3_length: 15; clone_size: few; v_call: TRBV6-1; j_call: TRBJ2-1; cdr3_nt: TGTGCCAGCAGTGAAGTAGCGGGGGGGCAGTTAGAGCAGTTCTTC; cdr3_aa: CASSEVAGGQLEQFF
d_call: -; cdr3_length: 16; clone_size: -; v_call: TRBV20-1; j_call: TRBJ2-2; cdr3_nt: TGCAGTGCTAGAGATACCGGGACCGCGAACACCGGGGAGCTGTTTTTT; cdr3_aa: CSARDTGTANTGELFF
d_call: -; cdr3_length: 15; clone_size: -; v_call: TRBV29-1; j_call: TRBJ2-3; cdr3_nt: TGCAGCGTTCGGACGAGGGAGGCGACTACAGATACGCAGTATTTT; cdr3_aa: CSVRTREATTDTQYF
d_call: -; cdr3_length: 15; clone_size: -; v_call: TRBV4-2; j_call: TRBJ2-1; cdr3_nt: TGTGCCAGCAGCTTGACTATATACGGGGTGGATGAGCAGTTCTTC; cdr3_aa: CASSLTIYGVDEQFF
d_call: TRBD1; cdr3_length: 13; clone_size: many; v_call: TRBV10-3; j_call: TRBJ2-3; cdr3_nt: TGTGCCATCAGCCAGGGGGCCAAGGATACGCAGTATTTT; cdr3_aa: CAISQGAKDTQYF
d_call: -; cdr3_length: 15; clone_size: many; v_call: TRBV6-6; j_call: TRBJ2-7; cdr3_nt: TGTGCCAGCAGTTCTGTCGGGAGTATTGGGTACGAGCAGTACTTC; cdr3_aa: CASSSVGSIGYEQYF